The clone carrying this T cell receptor beta chain was seen ten or more times. The V end lost 2 bases, the J end lost 1 base, and 14 bases lay between the germline ends. This CDR3 region has 16 residues. Germline V gives CDR1 MNHEY, CDR2 SVGAGI. This entry belongs to a study of T cells in Graves' hyperthyroidism and ophthalmopathy. It was RNA transcripts that yielded the amplified TCR beta CDR3 regions. The TCR CDR3 was amplified in a first-round RT-PCR using the HTBI primer set. One entry per CDR3 protein results from TCRdb running MiXCR on the multiplex PCR reads. The top ten hold about 11% of the sample, which has about half a million distinct CDR3 sequences, around 24% seen once.

Sequencing input: blood. This receptor was identified in a woman in her thirties with Graves' ophthalmopathy. This sequence joins TRBV6-5 and TRBJ2-5; tentatively, D is TRBD2 (5 bases). CDR3 coding DNA: TGTGCCAGCAGTTACGAGGGTTGGGAGAGCCAAGAGACCCAGTACTTC. Its protein is CASSYEGWESQETQYF.